A selection of T cell receptor beta chains follows, all from one sample in a study of blood T cells in healthy people across ages. TCRdb used MiXCR to reprocess the 5' RACE reads, holding one entry per CDR3 protein. The sample lists under 750,000 distinct CDR3 sequences; around half were seen once. Sequencing was performed on blood. These receptors came from an elderly man in good health. Each CDR3 is given with its conserved first and last residue. The D gene is left open where the match is weak. Clone sizes are given selectively: once, few, many, or a class where the clone is expanded.

abundance | j_gene | d_gene | v_gene | CDR3aa | CDR3nt
few | TRBJ2-3 | TRBD2 | TRBV20-1 | CSARDPLAGRTDTQYF | TGCAGTGCTAGAGATCCGCTAGCGGGGCGCACAGATACGCAGTATTTT
many | TRBJ2-2 | NA | TRBV6-5 | CASSQGVGELFF | TGTGCCAGCAGCCAAGGGGTCGGGGAGCTGTTTTTT
NA | TRBJ2-7 | NA | TRBV20-1 | CSARVDPAIYEQYF | TGCAGTGCTAGAGTGGACCCAGCTATCTACGAGCAGTACTTC
NA | TRBJ2-7 | TRBD1 | TRBV3-1 | CASTSRPGQGYEQYF | TGTGCCAGCACCTCTCGGCCGGGACAGGGGTACGAGCAGTACTTC
NA | TRBJ1-1 | TRBD1 | TRBV20-1 | CSARQGGGTEAFF | TGCAGTGCTAGGCAGGGGGGTGGCACTGAAGCTTTCTTT
NA | TRBJ2-7 | NA | TRBV3-1 | CASSLSTGEQYF | TGTGCCAGCAGCCTCTCGACGGGGGAGCAGTACTTC
many | TRBJ2-1 | TRBD2 | TRBV20-1 | CSARLAGVEQFF | TGCAGTGCTAGACTAGCGGGAGTGGAGCAGTTCTTC
NA | TRBJ2-1 | TRBD2 | TRBV3-1 | CASSQHGGYYNEQFF | TGTGCCAGCAGCCAACACGGGGGGTATTACAATGAGCAGTTCTTC
NA | TRBJ1-5 | NA | TRBV19 | CASSRGTLGGNQPQHF | TGTGCCAGTAGTAGAGGGACGCTTGGGGGCAATCAGCCCCAGCATTTT
few | TRBJ2-3 | NA | TRBV11-1 | CASSLTTQDTQYF | TGTGCCAGCAGCTTGACTACTCAAGATACGCAGTATTTT